The 30 T cell receptor beta chains below come from one sample, sequenced in a study of blood T cell repertoires in COVID-19. Some clones are missing from TCRdb's copy, which holds only in-frame ones; the method was immunoSEQ multiplex PCR. The sample lists some 190,000 clones, about 91% occurring once. Input material: PBMCs or T cells enriched from blood (not recorded which). Receptor source: a woman between 40 and 50 years old with acute COVID-19.

The CDR3 DNA sequence: TGTGCCAGCAGCTTACCGACAGGGGGGCAAGAGACCCAGTACTTC. This sequence encodes CASSLPTGGQETQYF. The rearrangement uses TRBV13 and TRBJ2-5; 9 bases map to TRBD1. V lost 2 bases and J lost 2; bases outside the gene matches: 3. CDR1 and CDR2 from the germline V gene are PRHDT and FYEKMQ (reference sequence). CDR3 length equals 15 residues.

This chain uses TRBV27 with TRBJ2-6; no firm D call. This CDR3 comprises 14 residues. Germline CDR1 MNHEY, CDR2 SMNVEV (reference sequence). Trimming took off 2 bases at V and 0 bases at J, with 2 bases between the two ends. CDR3 protein: CASSLLSGANVLTF. CDR3 nucleotides: TGTGCCAGCAGTTTACTCTCTGGGGCCAACGTCCTGACTTTC.

The rearrangement uses TRBV19 and TRBJ1-5, with TRBD1 matching over 7 bases. The V and J ends lost 4 bases and 4 bases, in that order; junction bases with no gene match: 7. Germline V gives CDR1 LNHDA, CDR2 SQIVND (reference sequence). This CDR3 is built from 15 residues. CDR3 residues: CASSTSPRGNQPQHF. CDR3 nucleotides: TGTGCCAGTAGTACTTCGCCCAGGGGGAATCAGCCCCAGCATTTT.

The rearrangement links TRBV27 to TRBJ1-1; D call uncertain. The CDR3 is 15 amino acids. V lost 2 bases and J 6 bases, leaving 16 bases between the germline ends. Germline assignment: CDR1 MNHEY and CDR2 SMNVEV (reference sequence). The CDR3 loop reads CASSLSMVGASEAFF. The CDR3 DNA sequence: TGTGCCAGCAGTTTAAGTATGGTTGGAGCGTCTGAAGCTTTCTTT.

This chain links TRBV27 with TRBJ2-3; the match to TRBD2 covers 8 bases. V lost 5 bases, J lost 6 bases, and 10 bases stayed unmatched. This CDR3 region has 15 residues. Looked up from germline, CDR1 is MNHEY and CDR2 is SMNVEV (reference sequence). This CDR3 is CASSPLRGGRDTQYF. The DNA of the CDR3 is TGTGCCAGCAGTCCCCTCCGGGGGGGCCGGGATACGCAGTATTTT.

The rearrangement links TRBV5-4 to TRBJ1-4, with TRBD1 identical over 7 bases. The V gene's germline CDR1 is SGHNT and CDR2 YYREEE (reference sequence). The CDR3 has 14 residues. J was trimmed by 4 bases and V by 3 bases; bases with no gene match: 3. CDR3 sequence (DNA): TGTGCCAGCAGCTCCGGGACAGTTAATGAAAAACTGTTTTTT. This sequence encodes CASSSGTVNEKLFF. Looking up the rest from reference TRBV5-4 and TRBJ1-4 gives the full variable domain: ETGVTQSPTHLIKTRGQQVTLRCSSQSGHNTVSWYQQALGQGPQFIFQYYREEENGRGNFPPRFSGLQFPNYSSELNVNALELDDSALYLCASSSGTVNEKLFFGSGTQLSVL.

V usage is TRBV5-1 and J usage is TRBJ2-2; D not resolved. Trimming cost V 2 bases and J 6 bases, with 11 bases left between them. CDR3 length: 14 amino acids. Germline V lookup: CDR1 SGHRS, CDR2 YFSETQ. The CDR3 protein is CASSFSRLAGELFF. In DNA form, the CDR3 reads TGCGCCAGCAGCTTTTCGCGACTTGCCGGGGAGCTGTTTTTT. The full variable domain, with the rest looked up from reference TRBV5-1 and TRBJ2-2, is KAGVTQTPRYLIKTRGQQVTLSCSPISGHRSVSWYQQTPGQGLQFLFEYFSETQRNKGNFPGRFSGRQFSNSRSEMNVSTLELGDSALYLCASSFSRLAGELFFGEGSRLTVL.

This chain uses TRBV9 with TRBJ2-1, with 8 nucleotides matching TRBD2. The CDR3 consists of 16 residues. The trim removed 3 bases at V and 1 base at J, leaving 6 bases unmatched. The germline V gene encodes CDR1 SGDLS and CDR2 YYNGEE. The CDR3 DNA reads as TGTGCCAGCAGCGGGACCGGGACTAGGTCCTACAATGAGCAGTTCTTC. Its translation is CASSGTGTRSYNEQFF.

The chain is built from TRBV6-5 and TRBJ2-7; 9 bases are shared with TRBD2. CDR1 is MNHEY and CDR2 is SVGAGI in the germline V gene. The CDR3 is 15 residues long. V lost 0 bases to trimming and J lost 6 bases; unmatched junction nucleotides: 6. CDR3 coding DNA: TGTGCCAGCAGTTACTCCGGCGGGGGGGTTAGCGAGCAGTACTTC. Translation: CASSYSGGGVSEQYF.

V is TRBV6-2 or TRBV6-3 and J is TRBJ2-5, with D possibly matching TRBD2 (6 bases). The CDR3 has 14 residues. V was clipped by 2 bases and J by 5 bases, with 12 bases between them. Germline assignment: CDR1 MNHEY and CDR2 SVGEGT. CDR3 DNA: TGTGCCAGCAGTTACGGGCAGGAGGGGGAGACCCAGTACTTC. This translates into CASSYGQEGETQYF.

This chain links TRBV19 with TRBJ1-1, with D maybe TRBD1 (5 bases). Per germline, CDR1 LNHDA and CDR2 SQIVND (reference sequence). The CDR3 totals 13 residues. V was shortened by 3 bases and J by 1 base, with 6 bases between the two germline ends. The CDR3 bases are TGTGCCAGTAGTATCGGGGGGAACACTGAAGCTTTCTTT. Translated, it gives CASSIGGNTEAFF.

The CDR3, as DNA: TGTGCCAGCAGTCCAGGGGGACAGGGTATAGGCACTGAAGCTTTCTTT. Protein sequence: CASSPGGQGIGTEAFF. The J gene is TRBJ1-1, the V gene TRBV28; 9 bases fit TRBD1. The CDR3 loop spans 16 amino acids. Germline assignment: CDR1 MDHEN and CDR2 SYDVKM. V trimming: 5 bases; J trimming: 4 bases; junction bases outside the gene matches: 11.

The chain joins TRBV10-3 to TRBJ2-7; 9 nucleotides align to TRBD1. The germline CDR1 and CDR2 sequences are ENHRY and SYGVKD. The CDR3 has 13 amino acids. The V segment lost 6 bases and the J segment 4 bases; nucleotides outside the gene matches: 4. The CDR3 sequence: CAIRPGTGYEQYF. CDR3 DNA: TGTGCCATCAGGCCGGGGACAGGGTACGAGCAGTACTTC.

This clone was counted once. A read error may account for a junction end that differs from germline. V gene TRBV7-7 combines with J gene TRBJ2-5; D call uncertain. This CDR3 comprises 13 residues. Germline V gene data show CDR1 as SSHAT and CDR2 as FNYEAQ (reference sequence). CDR3 sequence reads: CASSLEGRGTQYF. CDR3 nucleotides: TGTGCTAGCAGCTTAGAAGGAAGAGGGACCCAGTACTTC.

To note about this clone: One junction end does not reproduce the germline sequence, and a read error may be involved. CDR3 loop: CASSEAPASGGRDTQYF. CDR3 nucleotides: TGTGCCAGCAGCGAAGCCCCCGCTAGCGGGGGGAGAGATACGCAGTATTTT. This sequence joins TRBV6-1 and TRBJ2-3, with 11 positions matching TRBD2. CDR1 is MNHNS, CDR2 SASEGT, per germline. The length of the CDR3 is 17 residues.

The V call is TRBV5-1, the J call TRBJ2-6, with a possible D match to TRBD2 (5 bases). The CDR3 is 17 residues long. The germline V and J ends were trimmed by 1 base and 0 bases, with 11 bases remaining between them. Germline CDR1 and CDR2: SGHRS and YFSETQ. CDR3 sequence: CASSLRSGSSGANVLTF. CDR3 sequence (DNA): TGCGCCAGCAGCTTGAGGAGTGGGAGCTCTGGGGCCAACGTCCTGACTTTC.

The chain carries TRBV5-8 and TRBJ2-5; 7 positions agree with TRBD2. Germline values: CDR1 SGHTS, CDR2 YDEGEE. The V segment lost 3 bases and the J segment 5 bases; nucleotides outside the gene matches: 4. The CDR3 has 13 residues. This CDR3 is CASSWGGRETQYF. CDR3 nucleotide sequence: TGTGCCAGCAGCTGGGGAGGGAGGGAGACCCAGTACTTC.

The chain recombines TRBV4-2 with TRBJ2-5; TRBD2 matches at 12 bases. V lost 1 base to trimming and J lost 2 bases; unmatched junction nucleotides: 11. This CDR3 comprises 19 residues. Germline-derived CDR1 and CDR2 are LGHNA and YNFKEQ. The CDR3 spells CASSQGLAGEGGLQETQYF. For the CDR3, the DNA is TGTGCCAGCAGCCAAGGACTAGCGGGAGAGGGGGGCCTTCAAGAGACCCAGTACTTC.

This clone has just a few counts. The CDR3 nucleotides are TGTGCCAGCAGCCCCTCACTCGCAGGGCGCAACACCATATATTTT. Protein product: CASSPSLAGRNTIYF. J is TRBJ1-3 and V is TRBV7-2; TRBD1 might be the D (5 bases). Germline V lookup: CDR1 SGHTA, CDR2 FQGNSA. The CDR3 is made up of 15 amino acids. The germline V and J ends were trimmed by 5 bases and 7 bases, with 18 bases remaining between them. Combining the CDR3 with reference TRBV7-2 and TRBJ1-3 gives the whole variable domain GAGVSQSPSNKVTEKGKDVELRCDPISGHTALYWYRQSLGQGLEFLIYFQGNSAPDKSGLPSDRFSAERTGGSVSTLTIQRTQQEDSAVYLCASSPSLAGRNTIYFGEGSWLTVV.

The chain is built from TRBV7-2 and TRBJ1-2; no clear D. The CDR3 contains 15 residues. The V and J ends lost 0 bases and 0 bases respectively, with 8 bases between them. CDR1 SGHTA and CDR2 FQGNSA come from the germline V gene. CDR3 bases: TGTGCCAGCAGCTTAGCCCCGGTTACTAACTATGGCTACACCTTC. Translation: CASSLAPVTNYGYTF.

This clone was picked up one time. The chain links TRBV4-1 to TRBJ2-3, with 7 bases matching TRBD2. The CDR3 spans 17 residues. CDR1 and CDR2 (germline): MGHRA, YSYEKL. V shed 0 bases, J shed 2 bases, and the junction held 8 bases outside the gene matches. CDR3 in DNA: TGCGCCAGCAGCCAAGATATGCGAGCGGGACTCACAGATACGCAGTATTTT. This sequence encodes CASSQDMRAGLTDTQYF.

The rearrangement uses TRBV20-1 and TRBJ2-1; TRBD2 aligns across 11 bases. The ends lost 3 bases at V and 4 bases at J; junction bases unmatched: 5. Germline-derived CDR1 and CDR2 are DFQATT and SNEGSKA (reference sequence). CDR3 length: 15 amino acids. CDR3 loop: CSASPGTSGYNEQFF. The CDR3, as DNA: TGCAGTGCTAGTCCGGGGACTAGCGGTTACAATGAGCAGTTCTTC.

The chain carries TRBV7-9 and TRBJ1-6; D unresolved. This CDR3 region has 15 residues. CDR1 is SEHNR, CDR2 FQNEAQ, per germline (reference sequence). Deletions cut 5 bases from V and 0 bases from J, with 8 bases between. CDR3: CASSPQSSYNSPLHF. In DNA form, the CDR3 reads TGTGCCAGCAGCCCACAAAGCTCCTATAATTCACCCCTCCACTTT.

The chain carries TRBV3-1 (or the pseudogene TRBV3-2) and TRBJ2-5, with a weak D call TRBD2 (6 bases). V dropped 4 bases and J dropped 2 bases, with 14 bases sitting between them. This CDR3 spans 15 amino acids. Germline V gene sequence: CDR1 LGHDT, CDR2 YNNKEL (reference sequence). The CDR3 loop is CASSLGAGLQETQYF. Here the CDR3 DNA reads TGTGCCAGCAGCCTGGGCGCGGGGTTACAAGAGACCCAGTACTTC.

The chain couples TRBV29-1 to TRBJ2-7; D possibly corresponds to TRBD2 (5 bases). The CDR3 runs to 14 residues. Germline V gene data show CDR1 as SQVTM and CDR2 as ANQGSEA. Deletions cut 1 base from V and 5 bases from J, with 15 bases between. For the CDR3, the DNA is TGCAGCGTTGAAGCAGGTAGGGAGACGGACGAGCAGTACTTC. Translating it yields CSVEAGRETDEQYF.

The chain combines TRBV30 with TRBJ2-2, with 9 bases aligning to TRBD1. The V gene's germline CDR1 is GTSNPN and CDR2 SVGIG (reference sequence). Trimming cost V 3 bases and J 6 bases; bases outside gene matches: 8. The CDR3 covers 15 residues. Here the CDR3 DNA reads TGTGCCTGGAGGGAGCCGGGACAGGGATCCGGGGAGCTGTTTTTT. As protein: CAWREPGQGSGELFF.

V gene TRBV19 combines with J gene TRBJ1-2; 10 bases map to TRBD1. In germline, CDR1 is LNHDA, CDR2 SQIVND (reference sequence). V gave up 2 bases and J gave up 1 base; unmatched junction bases: 4. The CDR3 loop spans 16 amino acids. CDR3 residues: CASSIWDRGRNYGYTF. CDR3 coding DNA: TGTGCCAGTAGTATATGGGACAGGGGTCGTAACTATGGCTACACCTTC.

This chain links TRBV6-6 with TRBJ1-1; a possible D gene is TRBD1 (5 bases). The CDR3 length is 13 residues. The V gene's germline CDR1 is MNHNY and CDR2 SVGAGI (reference sequence). The ends were cut back, 6 bases at V and 0 bases at J, with 8 bases in the middle. CDR3 sequence (DNA): TGTGCCAGCAGACAGGAGTTGAACACTGAAGCTTTCTTT. It yields the protein CASRQELNTEAFF.

V gene TRBV27 combines with J gene TRBJ1-2, with D possibly matching TRBD1 (6 bases). Looked up from germline, CDR1 is MNHEY and CDR2 is SMNVEV (reference sequence). CDR3 length: 16 amino acids. The V and J ends lost 0 bases and 7 bases respectively, with 18 bases between them. CDR3 loop: CASSLSGSGAGVGYTF. In nucleotides, the CDR3 is TGTGCCAGCAGTTTATCTGGATCAGGGGCTGGCGTTGGCTACACCTTC.

The chain employs TRBV9 and TRBJ2-3, with TRBD2 matching 8 bases. V dropped 0 bases and J dropped 1; count of bases not matched to a gene: 1. Per the germline V gene, CDR1 is SGDLS and CDR2 is YYNGEE. The CDR3 runs to 15 residues. The CDR3 is CASSVGSGGTDTQYF. The CDR3 DNA reads as TGTGCCAGCAGCGTAGGTAGCGGGGGCACAGATACGCAGTATTTT.